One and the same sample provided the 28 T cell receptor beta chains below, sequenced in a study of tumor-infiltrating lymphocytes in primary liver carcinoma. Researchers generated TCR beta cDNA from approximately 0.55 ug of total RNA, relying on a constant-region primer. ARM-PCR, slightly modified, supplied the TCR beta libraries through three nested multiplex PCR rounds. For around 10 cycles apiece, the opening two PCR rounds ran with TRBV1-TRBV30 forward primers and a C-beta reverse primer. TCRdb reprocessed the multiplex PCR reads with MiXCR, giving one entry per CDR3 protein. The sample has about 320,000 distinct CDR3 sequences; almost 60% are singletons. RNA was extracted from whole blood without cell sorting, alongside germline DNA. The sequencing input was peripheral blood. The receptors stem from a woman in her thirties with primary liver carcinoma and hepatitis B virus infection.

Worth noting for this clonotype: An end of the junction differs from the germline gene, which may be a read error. This chain's CDR3 is CSVERQGANTEASF. CDR3 DNA sequence: TGCAGCGTTGAAAGGCAGGGGGCGAACACTGAAGCTTCCTTT. The chain has TRBV29-1 and TRBJ1-1; 8 nucleotides align to TRBD1. The CDR3 covers 14 residues. Germline values: CDR1 SQVTM, CDR2 ANQGSEA.

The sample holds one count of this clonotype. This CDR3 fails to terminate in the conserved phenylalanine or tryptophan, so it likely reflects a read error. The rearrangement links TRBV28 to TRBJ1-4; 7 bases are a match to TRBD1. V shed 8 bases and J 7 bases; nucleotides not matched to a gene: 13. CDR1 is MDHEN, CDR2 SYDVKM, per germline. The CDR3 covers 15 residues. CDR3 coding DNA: TGTGCCAGCGCGGAGTTGAGGGGGCAGGGTGAAAAACTGTTTTTA. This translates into CASAELRGQGEKLFL.

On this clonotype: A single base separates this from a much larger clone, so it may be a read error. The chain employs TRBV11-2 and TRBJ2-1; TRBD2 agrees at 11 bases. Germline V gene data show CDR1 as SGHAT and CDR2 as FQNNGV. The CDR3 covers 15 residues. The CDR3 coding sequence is TGTGCCAGCAGCCTCGGGACTAGCGGCTACAATGAGCAGTCCTTC. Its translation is CASSLGTSGYNEQSF.

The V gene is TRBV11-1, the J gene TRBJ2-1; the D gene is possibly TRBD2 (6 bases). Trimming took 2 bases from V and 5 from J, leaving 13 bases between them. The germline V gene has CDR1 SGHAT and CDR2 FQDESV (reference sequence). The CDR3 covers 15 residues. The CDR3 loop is CASSLLTSYHNEQFF. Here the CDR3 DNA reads TGTGCCAGCAGCTTACTGACTAGTTACCACAATGAGCAGTTCTTC.

The CDR3 nucleotides read TGTGCCAGCAGCTCCAGAGGGTTACAGGAGAGCTCCTACGAGCAGTACTTC. Translating gives CASSSRGLQESSYEQYF. This rearrangement joins TRBV5-6 to TRBJ2-7; D assignment may be TRBD1 or TRBD2 (5 bases each). The CDR3 length is 17 residues. The V and J ends lost 3 bases and 0 bases respectively, with 19 bases between them. Germline V gene sequence: CDR1 SGHDT, CDR2 YYEEEE. Combining the CDR3 with reference TRBV5-6 and TRBJ2-7 gives the whole variable domain DAGVTQSPTHLIKTRGQQVTLRCSPKSGHDTVSWYQQALGQGPQFIFQYYEEEERQRGNFPDRFSGHQFPNYSSELNVNALLLGDSALYLCASSSRGLQESSYEQYFGPGTRLTVT.

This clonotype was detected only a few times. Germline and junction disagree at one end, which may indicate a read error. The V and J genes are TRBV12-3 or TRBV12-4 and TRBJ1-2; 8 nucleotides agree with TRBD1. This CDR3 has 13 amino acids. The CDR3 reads CTSILQGDHGYTF. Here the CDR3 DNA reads TGTACCAGCATCCTACAGGGGGACCATGGCTACACCTTC.

Here the CDR3 DNA reads TGTGCCAGCAGCCAGGCCAGACAGTCAGAGACCCAGTACTTC. Translating gives CASSQARQSETQYF. The chain combines TRBV4-2 with TRBJ2-5; D might be TRBD1 (5 bases). In germline, CDR1 is LGHNA, CDR2 YNFKEQ. The CDR3 sequence is 14 residues long. V dropped 3 bases and J dropped 4 bases, with 12 bases sitting between them.

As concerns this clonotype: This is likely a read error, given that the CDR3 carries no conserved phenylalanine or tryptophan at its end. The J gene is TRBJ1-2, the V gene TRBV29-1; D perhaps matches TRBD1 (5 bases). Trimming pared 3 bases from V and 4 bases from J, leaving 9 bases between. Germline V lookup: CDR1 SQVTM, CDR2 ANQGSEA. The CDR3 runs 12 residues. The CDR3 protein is CSVEGRGYGYTL. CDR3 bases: TGCAGCGTTGAGGGACGGGGCTATGGCTACACCCTC.

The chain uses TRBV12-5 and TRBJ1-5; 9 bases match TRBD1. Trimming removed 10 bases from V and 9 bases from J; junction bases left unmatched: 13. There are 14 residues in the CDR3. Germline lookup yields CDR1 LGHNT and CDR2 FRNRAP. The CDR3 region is CAIVTDRGALPQHF. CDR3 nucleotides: TGTGCTATTGTTACGGACAGGGGTGCGCTGCCCCAGCATTTT.

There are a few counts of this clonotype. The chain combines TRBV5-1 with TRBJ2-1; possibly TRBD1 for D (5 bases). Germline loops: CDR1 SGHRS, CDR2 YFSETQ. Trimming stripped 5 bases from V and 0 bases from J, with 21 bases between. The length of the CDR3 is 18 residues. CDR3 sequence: CASSSKGSDLYSYNEQFF. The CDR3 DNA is TGCGCCAGCAGTTCGAAGGGGTCGGACCTGTACTCCTACAATGAGCAGTTCTTC.

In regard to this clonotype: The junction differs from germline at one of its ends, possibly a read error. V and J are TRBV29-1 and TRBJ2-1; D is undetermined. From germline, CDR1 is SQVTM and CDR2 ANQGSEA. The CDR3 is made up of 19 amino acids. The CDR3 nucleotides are TGCAGCGTCCTAATACTAACGGGTGGCCCCGAGAGCTCCTACATTGAGCAGTTCTTC. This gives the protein CSVLILTGGPESSYIEQFF.

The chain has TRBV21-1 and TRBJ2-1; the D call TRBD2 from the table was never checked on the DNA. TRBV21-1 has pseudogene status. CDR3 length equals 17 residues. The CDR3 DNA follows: TGTGCCAGCAGCACAGCGGGAGGGCCGAGCTCCTACAATGAGCAGTTCTTC. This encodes CASSTAGGPSSYNEQFF.

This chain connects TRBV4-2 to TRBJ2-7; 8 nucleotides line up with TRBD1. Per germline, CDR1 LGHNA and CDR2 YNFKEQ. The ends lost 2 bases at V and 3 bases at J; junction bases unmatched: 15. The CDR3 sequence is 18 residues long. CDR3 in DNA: TGTGCCAGCAGCCAAAAAGGGCAAACAGGGGGATACTACTACGAGCAGTACTTC. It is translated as CASSQKGQTGGYYYEQYF.

The CDR3 sequence: CASRPLGLAGDYEQYF. In DNA form, the CDR3 reads TGTGCCAGCAGACCCTTGGGATTAGCGGGAGACTACGAGCAGTACTTC. The chain recombines TRBV6-6 with TRBJ2-7; 9 bases are a match to TRBD2. The germline V gene has CDR1 MNHNY and CDR2 SVGAGI (reference sequence). Trimming took 6 bases from V and 3 from J; bases not matched to a gene: 12. The CDR3 covers 16 residues.

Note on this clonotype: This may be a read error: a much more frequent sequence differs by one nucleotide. CDR3 region: CASHCRDGNQVSRNQPQHF. CDR3 DNA sequence: TGTGCCAGTCACTGCCGGGACGGAAATCAGGTCTCCCGGAATCAGCCCCAGCATTTT. The chain has TRBV6-1 and TRBJ1-5, with D possibly matching TRBD1 (5 bases). The CDR3 extends over 19 amino acids. Germline lookup yields CDR1 MNHNS and CDR2 SASEGT. Trimming stripped 9 bases from V and 4 bases from J, with 31 bases between.

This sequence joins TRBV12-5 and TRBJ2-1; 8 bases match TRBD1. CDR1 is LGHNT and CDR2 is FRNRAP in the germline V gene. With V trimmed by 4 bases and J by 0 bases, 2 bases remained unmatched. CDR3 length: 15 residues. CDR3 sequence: CASGSGQGSYNEQFF. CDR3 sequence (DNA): TGTGCTAGTGGTTCCGGACAGGGCTCCTACAATGAGCAGTTCTTC.

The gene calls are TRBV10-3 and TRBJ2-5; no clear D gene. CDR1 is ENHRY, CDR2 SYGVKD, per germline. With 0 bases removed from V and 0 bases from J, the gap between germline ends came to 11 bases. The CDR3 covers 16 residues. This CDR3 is CAISESRQPYQETQYF. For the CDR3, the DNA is TGTGCCATCAGTGAGTCGAGGCAGCCGTACCAAGAGACCCAGTACTTC.

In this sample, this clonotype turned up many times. CDR3 sequence: CSGRQGGGNTIYF. In DNA, the CDR3 is TGCAGCGGCCGACAGGGTGGTGGAAACACCATATATTTT. The genes are TRBV29-1 and TRBJ1-3; 7 nucleotides match TRBD1. Germline assignment: CDR1 SQVTM and CDR2 ANQGSEA. V gave up 7 bases and J gave up 3 bases; unmatched junction bases: 6. The CDR3 contains 13 residues. The whole variable domain, remainder taken from reference TRBV29-1 and TRBJ1-3, is SAVISQKPSRDICQRGTSLTIQCQVDSQVTMMFWYRQQPGQSLTLIATANQGSEATYESGFVIDKFPISRPNLTFSTLTVSNMSPEDSSIYLCSGRQGGGNTIYFGEGSWLTVV.

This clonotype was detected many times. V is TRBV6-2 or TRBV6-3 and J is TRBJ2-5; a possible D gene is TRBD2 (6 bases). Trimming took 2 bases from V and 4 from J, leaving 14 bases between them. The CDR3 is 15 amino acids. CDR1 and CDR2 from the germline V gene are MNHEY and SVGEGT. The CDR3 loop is CASSYAGSKSETQYF. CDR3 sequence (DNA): TGTGCCAGCAGTTACGCGGGGTCTAAGTCAGAGACCCAGTACTTC.

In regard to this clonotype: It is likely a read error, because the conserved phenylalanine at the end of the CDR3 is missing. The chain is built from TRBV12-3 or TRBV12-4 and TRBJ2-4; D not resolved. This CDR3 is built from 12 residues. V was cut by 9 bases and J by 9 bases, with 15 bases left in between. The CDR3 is CASRAGPPIQYS. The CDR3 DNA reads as TGTGCCAGTAGGGCCGGGCCACCCATTCAGTACTCC.

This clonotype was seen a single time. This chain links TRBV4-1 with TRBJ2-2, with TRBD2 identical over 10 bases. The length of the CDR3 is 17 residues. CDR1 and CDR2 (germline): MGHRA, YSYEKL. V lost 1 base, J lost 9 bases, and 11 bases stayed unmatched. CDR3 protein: CASSQGLAGVPVWELFF. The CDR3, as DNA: TGCGCCAGCAGCCAAGGCCTAGCGGGGGTTCCTGTCTGGGAGCTGTTTTTT.

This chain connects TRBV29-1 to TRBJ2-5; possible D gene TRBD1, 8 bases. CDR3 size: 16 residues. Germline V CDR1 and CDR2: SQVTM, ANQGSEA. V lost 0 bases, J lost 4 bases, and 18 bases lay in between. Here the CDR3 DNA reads TGCAGCGTTGAAGATCCACAGGGGGGGGTCCCAGAGACCCAGTACTTC. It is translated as CSVEDPQGGVPETQYF.

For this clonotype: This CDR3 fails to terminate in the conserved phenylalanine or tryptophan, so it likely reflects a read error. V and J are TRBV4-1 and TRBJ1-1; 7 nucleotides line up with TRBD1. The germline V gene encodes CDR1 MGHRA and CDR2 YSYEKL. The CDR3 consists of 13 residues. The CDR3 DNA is TGCGCCAGCAGACGGACAGGTGACACAGAAGCTTTCTCT. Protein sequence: CASRRTGDTEAFS.

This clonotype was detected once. The DNA for the CDR3 is TGTGCCAGCAGCTTAGGGTCGCTCACAGATACGCAGTATTTT. Translating it yields CASSLGSLTDTQYF. The chain is built from TRBV7-9 and TRBJ2-3; no clear D. Trimming removed 1 base from V and 2 bases from J, with 7 bases in between. The CDR3 spans 14 residues. The V gene's germline CDR1 is SEHNR and CDR2 FQNEAQ (reference sequence).

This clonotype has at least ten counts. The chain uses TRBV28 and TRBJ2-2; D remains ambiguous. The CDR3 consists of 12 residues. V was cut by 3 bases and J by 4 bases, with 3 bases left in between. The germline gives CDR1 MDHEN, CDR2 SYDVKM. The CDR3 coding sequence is TGTGCCAGCAGTTTCAGCACCGGGGAGCTGTTTTTT. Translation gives CASSFSTGELFF.

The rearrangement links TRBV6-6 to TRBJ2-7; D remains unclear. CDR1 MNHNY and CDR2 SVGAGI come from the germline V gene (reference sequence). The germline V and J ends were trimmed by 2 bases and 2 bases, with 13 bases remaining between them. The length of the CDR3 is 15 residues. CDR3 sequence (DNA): TGTGCCAGCAGTTACAAGGGCAGCAACACCTACGAGCAGTACTTC. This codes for CASSYKGSNTYEQYF.

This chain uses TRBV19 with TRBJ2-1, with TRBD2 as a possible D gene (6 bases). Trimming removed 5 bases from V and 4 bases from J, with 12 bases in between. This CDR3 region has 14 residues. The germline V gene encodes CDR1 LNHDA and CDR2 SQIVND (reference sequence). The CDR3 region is CASSQGGKYNEQFF. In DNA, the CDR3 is TGTGCCAGTAGTCAAGGCGGGAAATACAATGAGCAGTTCTTC.

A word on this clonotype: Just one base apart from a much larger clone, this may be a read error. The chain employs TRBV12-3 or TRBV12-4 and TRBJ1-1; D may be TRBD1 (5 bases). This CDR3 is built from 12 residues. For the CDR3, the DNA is TGTACCAGCAGTACCGCGGGGGCTGAAGCTTTCTTT. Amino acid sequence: CTSSTAGAEAFF.